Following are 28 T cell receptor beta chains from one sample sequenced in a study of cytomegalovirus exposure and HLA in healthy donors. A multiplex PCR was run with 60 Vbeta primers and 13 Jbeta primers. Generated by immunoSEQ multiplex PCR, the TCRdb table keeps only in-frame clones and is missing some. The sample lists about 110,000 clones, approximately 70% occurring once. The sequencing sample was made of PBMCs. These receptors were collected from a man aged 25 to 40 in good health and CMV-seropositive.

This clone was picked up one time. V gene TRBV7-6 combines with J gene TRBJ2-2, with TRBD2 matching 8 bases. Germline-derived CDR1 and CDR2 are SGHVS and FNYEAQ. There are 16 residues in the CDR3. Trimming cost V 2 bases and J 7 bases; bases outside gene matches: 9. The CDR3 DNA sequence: TGTGCCAGCAGCTTAAATGGCCGACTAGCGAGCGGGGAGCTGTTTTTT. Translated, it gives CASSLNGRLASGELFF.

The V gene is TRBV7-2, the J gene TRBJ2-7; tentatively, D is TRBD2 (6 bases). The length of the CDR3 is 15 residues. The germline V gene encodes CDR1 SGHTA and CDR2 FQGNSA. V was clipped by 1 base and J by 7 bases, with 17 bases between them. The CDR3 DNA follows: TGTGCCAGCAGCTTAGATGGACTACCCGGGCGGGAGCAGTACTTC. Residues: CASSLDGLPGREQYF.

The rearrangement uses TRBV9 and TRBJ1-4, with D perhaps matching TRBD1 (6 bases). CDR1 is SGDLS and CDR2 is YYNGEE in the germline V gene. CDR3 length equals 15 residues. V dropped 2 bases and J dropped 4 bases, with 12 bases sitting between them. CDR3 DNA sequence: TGTGCCAGCAGCGTTTTAGGGGGGGGTAATGAAAAACTGTTTTTT. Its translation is CASSVLGGGNEKLFF.

The DNA for the CDR3 is TGTGCCAGCAGCTTATCCGTCGACAGGGCTACTGAAAAACTGTTTTTT. Amino acid sequence: CASSLSVDRATEKLFF. The rearrangement joins TRBV7-2 to TRBJ1-4, with TRBD1 matching 7 bases. Germline values: CDR1 SGHTA, CDR2 FQGNSA. J lost 7 bases, V lost 2 bases, and 10 bases had no gene match. This CDR3 is 16 amino acids long.

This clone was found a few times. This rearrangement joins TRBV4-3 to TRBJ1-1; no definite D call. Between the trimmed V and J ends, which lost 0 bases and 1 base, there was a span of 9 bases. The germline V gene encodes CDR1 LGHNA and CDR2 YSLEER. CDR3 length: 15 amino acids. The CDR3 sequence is CASSQDEGENTEAFF. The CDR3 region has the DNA TGCGCCAGCAGCCAAGATGAGGGCGAGAACACTGAAGCTTTCTTT.

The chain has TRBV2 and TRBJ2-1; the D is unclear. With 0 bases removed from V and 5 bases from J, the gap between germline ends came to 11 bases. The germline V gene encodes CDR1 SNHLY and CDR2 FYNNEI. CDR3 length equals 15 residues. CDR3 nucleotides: TGTGCCAGCAGTGAAGCGTCAGCGATAAACAATGAGCAGTTCTTC. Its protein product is CASSEASAINNEQFF.

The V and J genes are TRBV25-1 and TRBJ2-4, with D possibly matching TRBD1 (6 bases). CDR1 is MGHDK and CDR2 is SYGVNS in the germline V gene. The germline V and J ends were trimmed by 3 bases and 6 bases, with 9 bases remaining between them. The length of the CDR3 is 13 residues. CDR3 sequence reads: CASSDRGINIQYF. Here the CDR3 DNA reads TGTGCCAGCAGTGACAGGGGAATAAACATTCAGTACTTC. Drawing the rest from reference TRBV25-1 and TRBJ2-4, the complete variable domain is EADIYQTPRYLVIGTGKKITLECSQTMGHDKMYWYQQDPGMELHLIHYSYGVNSTEKGDLSSESTVSRIRTEHFPLTLESARPSHTSQYLCASSDRGINIQYFGAGTRLSVL.

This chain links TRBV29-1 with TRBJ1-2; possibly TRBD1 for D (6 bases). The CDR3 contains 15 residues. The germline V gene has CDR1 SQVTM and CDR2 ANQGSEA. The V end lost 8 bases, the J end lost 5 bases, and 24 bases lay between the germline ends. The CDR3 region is CSTTLPDRGKYGYTF. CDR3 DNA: TGCAGCACCACCCTTCCGGACAGAGGGAAGTATGGCTACACCTTC. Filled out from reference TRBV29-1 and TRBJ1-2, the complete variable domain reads SAVISQKPSRDICQRGTSLTIQCQVDSQVTMMFWYRQQPGQSLTLIATANQGSEATYESGFVIDKFPISRPNLTFSTLTVSNMSPEDSSIYLCSTTLPDRGKYGYTFGSGTRLTVV.

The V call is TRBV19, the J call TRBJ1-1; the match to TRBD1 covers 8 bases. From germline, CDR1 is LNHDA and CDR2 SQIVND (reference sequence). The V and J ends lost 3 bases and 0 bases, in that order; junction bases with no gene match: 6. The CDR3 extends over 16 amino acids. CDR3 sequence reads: CASSIKRTGMNTEAFF. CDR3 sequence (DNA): TGTGCCAGTAGTATTAAGAGGACAGGGATGAACACTGAAGCTTTCTTT.

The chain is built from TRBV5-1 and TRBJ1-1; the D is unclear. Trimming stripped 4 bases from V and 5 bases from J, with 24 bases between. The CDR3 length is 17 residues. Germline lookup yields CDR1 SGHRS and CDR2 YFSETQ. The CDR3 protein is CASSHYPPRGYRTEAFF. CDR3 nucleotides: TGCGCCAGCAGCCACTACCCCCCCCGGGGATATAGGACTGAAGCTTTCTTT.

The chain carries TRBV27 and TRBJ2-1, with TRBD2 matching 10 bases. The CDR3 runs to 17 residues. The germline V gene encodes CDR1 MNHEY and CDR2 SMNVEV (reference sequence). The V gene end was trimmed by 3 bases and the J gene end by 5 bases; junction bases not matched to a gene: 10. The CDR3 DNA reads TGTGCCAGCAGTTTCAATAGCGGGGGGACGAGAAACAATGAGCAGTTCTTC. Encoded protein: CASSFNSGGTRNNEQFF.

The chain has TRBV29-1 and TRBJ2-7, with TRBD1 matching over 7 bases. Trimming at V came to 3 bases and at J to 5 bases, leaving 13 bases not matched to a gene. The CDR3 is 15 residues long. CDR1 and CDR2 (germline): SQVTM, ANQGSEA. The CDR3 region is CSVENRGLLDDEQYF. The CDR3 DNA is TGCAGCGTTGAGAACAGGGGATTGCTTGACGACGAGCAGTACTTC.

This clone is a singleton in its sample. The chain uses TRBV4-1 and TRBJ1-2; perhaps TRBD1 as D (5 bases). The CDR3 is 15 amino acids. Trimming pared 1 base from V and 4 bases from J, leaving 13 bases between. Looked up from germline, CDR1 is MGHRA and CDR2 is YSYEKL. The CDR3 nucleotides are TGCGCCAGCAGCCAAGTTCCAGGGCTTACCTATGGCTACACCTTC. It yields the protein CASSQVPGLTYGYTF.

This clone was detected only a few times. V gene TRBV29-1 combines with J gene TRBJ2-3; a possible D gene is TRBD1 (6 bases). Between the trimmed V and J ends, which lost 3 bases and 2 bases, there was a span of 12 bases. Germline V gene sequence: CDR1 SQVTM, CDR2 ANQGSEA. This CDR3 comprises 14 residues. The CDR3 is CSVDETGNTDTQYF. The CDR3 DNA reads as TGCAGCGTTGATGAAACAGGGAACACAGATACGCAGTATTTT.

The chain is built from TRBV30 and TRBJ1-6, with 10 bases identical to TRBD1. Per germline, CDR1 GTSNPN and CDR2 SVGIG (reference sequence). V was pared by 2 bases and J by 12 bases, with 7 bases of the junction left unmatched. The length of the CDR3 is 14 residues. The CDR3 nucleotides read TGTGCCTGGAGTCCCGACAGGGGGCAAGGACCCCTCCACTTT. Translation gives CAWSPDRGQGPLHF.

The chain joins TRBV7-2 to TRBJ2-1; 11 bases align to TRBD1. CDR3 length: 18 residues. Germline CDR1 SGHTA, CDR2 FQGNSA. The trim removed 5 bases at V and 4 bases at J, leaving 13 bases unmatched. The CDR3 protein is CASSPRATGTGGYNEQFF. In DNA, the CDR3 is TGTGCCAGCAGCCCCCGGGCTACCGGGACAGGGGGGTACAATGAGCAGTTCTTC.

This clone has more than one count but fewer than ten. The CDR3, as DNA: TGTGCCAGCAGCTTAGAGCCCAGGGTTTTATATGGCTACACCTTC. It yields the protein CASSLEPRVLYGYTF. V usage is TRBV7-2 and J usage is TRBJ1-2, with D possibly being TRBD1 (5 bases). V lost 1 base and J 5 bases, leaving 14 bases between the germline ends. Germline V gene sequence: CDR1 SGHTA, CDR2 FQGNSA. The CDR3 is made up of 15 amino acids.

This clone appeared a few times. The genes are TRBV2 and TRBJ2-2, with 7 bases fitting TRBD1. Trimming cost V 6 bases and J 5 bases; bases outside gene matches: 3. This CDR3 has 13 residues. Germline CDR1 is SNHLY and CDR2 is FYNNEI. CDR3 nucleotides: TGTGCCAGCAGGGCGACAGGGACCGGGGAGCTGTTTTTT. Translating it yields CASRATGTGELFF.

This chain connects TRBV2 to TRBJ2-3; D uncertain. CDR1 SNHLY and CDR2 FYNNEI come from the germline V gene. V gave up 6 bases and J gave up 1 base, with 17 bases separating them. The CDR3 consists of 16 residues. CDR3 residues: CASRAREVAGTDTQYF. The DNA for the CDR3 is TGTGCCAGCAGAGCTAGAGAGGTTGCGGGCACAGATACGCAGTATTTT.

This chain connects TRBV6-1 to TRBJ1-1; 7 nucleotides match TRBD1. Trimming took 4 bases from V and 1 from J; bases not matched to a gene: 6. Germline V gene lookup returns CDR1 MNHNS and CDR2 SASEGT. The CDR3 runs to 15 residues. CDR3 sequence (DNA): TGTGCCAGCAGTGCCCCGGGACAGCCGAACACTGAAGCTTTCTTT. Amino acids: CASSAPGQPNTEAFF.

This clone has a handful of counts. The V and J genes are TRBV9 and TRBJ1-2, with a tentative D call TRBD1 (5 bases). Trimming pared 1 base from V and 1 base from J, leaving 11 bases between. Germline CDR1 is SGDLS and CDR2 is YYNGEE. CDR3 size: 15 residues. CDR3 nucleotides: TGTGCCAGCAGCGTAAGCACAGGTTTTAACTATGGCTACACCTTC. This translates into CASSVSTGFNYGYTF.

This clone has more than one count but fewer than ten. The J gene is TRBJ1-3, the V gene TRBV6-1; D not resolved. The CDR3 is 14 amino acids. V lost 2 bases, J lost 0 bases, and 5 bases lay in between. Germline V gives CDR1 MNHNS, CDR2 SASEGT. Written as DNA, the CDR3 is TGTGCCAGCAGTGAATACATCTCTGGAAACACCATATATTTT. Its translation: CASSEYISGNTIYF.

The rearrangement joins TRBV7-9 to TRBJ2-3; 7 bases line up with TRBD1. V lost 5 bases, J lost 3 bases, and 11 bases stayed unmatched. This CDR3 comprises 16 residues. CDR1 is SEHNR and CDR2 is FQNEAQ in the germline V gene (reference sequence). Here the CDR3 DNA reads TGTGCCAGCAGCCCCAGACAGGGACCTCCGACAGATACGCAGTATTTT. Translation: CASSPRQGPPTDTQYF. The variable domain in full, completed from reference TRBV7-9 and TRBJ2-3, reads DTGVSQNPRHKITKRGQNVTFRCDPISEHNRLYWYRQTLGQGPEFLTYFQNEAQLEKSRLLSDRFSAERPKGSFSTLEIQRTEQGDSAMYLCASSPRQGPPTDTQYFGPGTRLTVL.

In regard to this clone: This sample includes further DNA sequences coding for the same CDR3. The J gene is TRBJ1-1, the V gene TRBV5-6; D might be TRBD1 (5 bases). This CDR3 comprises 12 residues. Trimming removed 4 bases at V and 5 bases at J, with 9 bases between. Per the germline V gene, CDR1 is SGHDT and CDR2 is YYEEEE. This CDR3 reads CASSLGQTEAFF. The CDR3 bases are TGTGCCAGCAGCCTTGGACAAACTGAAGCTTTCTTT. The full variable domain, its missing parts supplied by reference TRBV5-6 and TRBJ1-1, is DAGVTQSPTHLIKTRGQQVTLRCSPKSGHDTVSWYQQALGQGPQFIFQYYEEEERQRGNFPDRFSGHQFPNYSSELNVNALLLGDSALYLCASSLGQTEAFFGQGTRLTVV.

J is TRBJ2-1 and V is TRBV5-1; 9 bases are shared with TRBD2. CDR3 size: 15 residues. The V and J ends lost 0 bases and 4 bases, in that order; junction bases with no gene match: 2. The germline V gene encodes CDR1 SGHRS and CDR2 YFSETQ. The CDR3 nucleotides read TGCGCCAGCAGCTTGGGGCTAGCGGGATACAATGAGCAGTTCTTC. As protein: CASSLGLAGYNEQFF.

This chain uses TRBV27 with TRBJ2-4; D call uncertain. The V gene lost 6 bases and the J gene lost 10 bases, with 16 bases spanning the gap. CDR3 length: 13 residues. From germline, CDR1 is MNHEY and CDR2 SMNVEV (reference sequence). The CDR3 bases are TGTGCCAGCAGCATCTCCCTCGAGGCGATTCAGTACTTC. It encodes CASSISLEAIQYF.

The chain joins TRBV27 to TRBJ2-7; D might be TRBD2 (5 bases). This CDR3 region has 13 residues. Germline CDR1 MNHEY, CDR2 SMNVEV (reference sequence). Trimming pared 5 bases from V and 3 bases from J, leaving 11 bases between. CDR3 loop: CASSPVGGYEQYV. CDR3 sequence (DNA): TGTGCCAGCAGTCCCGTAGGAGGCTACGAGCAGTACGTC.

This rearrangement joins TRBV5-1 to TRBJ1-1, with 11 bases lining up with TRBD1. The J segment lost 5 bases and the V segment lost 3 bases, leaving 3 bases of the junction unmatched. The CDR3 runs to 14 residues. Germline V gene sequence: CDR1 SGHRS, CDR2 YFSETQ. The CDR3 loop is CASSSGQGDTEAFF. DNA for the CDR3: TGCGCCAGCAGCTCGGGACAGGGGGATACTGAAGCTTTCTTT.